One sample yielded the 8 T cell receptor beta chains listed below, sequenced in a study of radiotherapy plus CTLA-4 blockade in lung cancer. Some clones are missing from TCRdb's copy, which holds only in-frame ones; the method was immunoSEQ multiplex PCR. The sample shows tens of thousands of clones, around 73% of them seen only once. The sequences come from peripheral blood, collected from a patient treated with radiotherapy plus ipilimumab. These receptors all stem from a human donor with non-small cell lung cancer who had a complete response to radiotherapy plus ipilimumab.

The gene calls are TRBV7-2 and TRBJ2-1; D not resolved. The CDR3 totals 14 residues. Between the trimmed V and J ends, which lost 2 bases and 9 bases, there was a span of 14 bases. The germline gives CDR1 SGHTA, CDR2 FQGNSA. The CDR3 spells CASSLWAALGEQFF. The CDR3 DNA is TGTGCCAGCAGCTTATGGGCCGCCTTGGGTGAGCAGTTCTTC.

The gene calls are TRBV28 and TRBJ1-5, with TRBD1 matching over 7 bases. CDR1 is MDHEN, CDR2 SYDVKM, per germline. This CDR3 region has 15 residues. V lost 5 bases to trimming and J lost 3 bases; unmatched junction nucleotides: 7. The DNA of the CDR3 is TGTGCCAGCAGTCCGCGACAGGGATCCAATCAGCCCCAGCATTTT. Its protein is CASSPRQGSNQPQHF.

The chain joins TRBV28 to TRBJ1-5, with D unclear. With 1 base removed from V and 6 bases from J, the gap between germline ends came to 10 bases. CDR3 length equals 14 residues. Germline V lookup: CDR1 MDHEN, CDR2 SYDVKM. The CDR3 sequence: CASSLSGGVQPQHF. Here the CDR3 DNA reads TGTGCCAGCAGTTTATCGGGCGGGGTTCAGCCCCAGCATTTT.

This clone was found once. CDR3 sequence reads: CAWSRQLTYEQYF. For the CDR3, the DNA is TGTGCCTGGAGTCGACAGCTTACCTACGAGCAGTACTTC. This chain uses TRBV30 with TRBJ2-7; D is possibly TRBD1 (5 bases). The V end lost 2 bases, the J end lost 2 bases, and 10 bases lay between the germline ends. Per germline, CDR1 GTSNPN and CDR2 SVGIG (reference sequence). This CDR3 is built from 13 residues.

This clone was seen once. V and J are TRBV20-1 and TRBJ2-2; D gene unclear. The CDR3 has 11 residues. With 2 bases removed from V and 5 bases from J, the gap between germline ends came to 3 bases. Per the germline V gene, CDR1 is DFQATT and CDR2 is SNEGSKA (reference sequence). CDR3 nucleotides: TGCAGTGCTAGACGGACCGGGGAGCTGTTTTTT. This codes for CSARRTGELFF.

The rearrangement links TRBV19 to TRBJ2-3; 8 positions match TRBD2. Per the germline V gene, CDR1 is LNHDA and CDR2 is SQIVND (reference sequence). The V gene end was trimmed by 1 base and the J gene end by 4 bases; junction bases not matched to a gene: 1. The CDR3 extends over 14 amino acids. In nucleotides, the CDR3 is TGTGCCAGTAGTATAGGGACTAGCCCAGATACGCAGTATTTT. Residues: CASSIGTSPDTQYF.

The chain is built from TRBV4-1 and TRBJ1-2; D call uncertain. The ends were cut back, 1 base at V and 0 bases at J, with 6 bases in the middle. This CDR3 spans 14 amino acids. Germline V gives CDR1 MGHRA, CDR2 YSYEKL. CDR3 DNA sequence: TGCGCCAGCAGCCAAGCTTCAGCTAACTATGGCTACACCTTC. It encodes CASSQASANYGYTF.

V is TRBV19 and J is TRBJ2-5, with a weak D call TRBD1 (6 bases). The V end lost 6 bases, the J end lost 5 bases, and 13 bases lay between the germline ends. The CDR3 has 13 amino acids. Per the germline V gene, CDR1 is LNHDA and CDR2 is SQIVND (reference sequence). This chain's CDR3 is CASRPRGSETQYF. In DNA, the CDR3 is TGTGCCAGTAGACCAAGGGGGTCCGAGACCCAGTACTTC.